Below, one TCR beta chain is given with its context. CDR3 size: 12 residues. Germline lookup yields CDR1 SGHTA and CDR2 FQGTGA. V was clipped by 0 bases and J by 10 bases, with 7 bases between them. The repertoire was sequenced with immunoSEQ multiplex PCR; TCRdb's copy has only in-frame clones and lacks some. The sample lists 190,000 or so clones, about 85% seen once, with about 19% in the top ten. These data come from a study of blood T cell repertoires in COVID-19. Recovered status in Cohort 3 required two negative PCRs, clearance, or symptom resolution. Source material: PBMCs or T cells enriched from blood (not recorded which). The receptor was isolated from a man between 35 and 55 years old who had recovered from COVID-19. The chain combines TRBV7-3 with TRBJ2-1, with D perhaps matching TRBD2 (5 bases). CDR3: CASSLTEGEQFF. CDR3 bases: TGTGCCAGCAGCTTAACTGAGGGCGAGCAGTTCTTC.